The subject of this entry is one T cell receptor beta chain. Its antigen is undetermined. The sample is drawn from a study of cytomegalovirus exposure and HLA in healthy donors. Background on the study: Genotyping showed roughly 77% of about 370 donors falling in the Caucasian-associated ancestry cluster. Findings of the study overall: Associated with HLA alleles at 0.05 false discovery rate in a later analysis were over 15,000 TCR beta sequences. Most TCR beta V segments were productive about 87% or about 30% of the time in an earlier analysis.

The primer mix had 60 Vbeta and 13 Jbeta primers. The assay was immunoSEQ multiplex PCR, and TCRdb's table has in-frame clones only and misses some. This repertoire includes approximately 50,000 clones. The CDR3 runs to 18 residues. V lost 1 base, J lost 0 bases, and 16 bases lay in between. CDR1 and CDR2 (germline): MGHRA, YSYEKL. The chain links TRBV4-1 to TRBJ1-5; no reliable D call. The sample was PBMCs. This sequence was found in a male donor in good health and CMV-seronegative. CDR3 in amino acids: CASSQVLRPKDSNQPQHF. CDR3 DNA: TGCGCCAGCAGCCAAGTCCTCAGGCCCAAGGATAGCAATCAGCCCCAGCATTTT.